Each of the 11 T cell receptor beta chains below was sequenced from the same sample in a study of kidney transplant recipient with SARS-CoV-2 infection (dated by TCRdb to the early 2020s). Interpreted using the paper, the time point label stands for: pre-pandemic baseline sample and day 111 after first positive SARS-CoV-2 test. TCRdb names Illumina MiSeq as the instrument used. TCRdb trimmed public reads at Q25 via fastp, called clones via MiXCR and kept in-frame beta chains. Identical CDR3 proteins give one entry, which carries the most common genes and DNA. A total of fewer than 250,000 distinct CDR3 sequences appear in this sample, under 35% of them only once. The ten largest clones take up roughly 7% of the sample. Sequenced material: a blood sample, taken at baseline and between days 110 and 120 from a kidney transplant recipient. Receptors originate from a young adult male patient who had COVID-19 and was a kidney transplant recipient. The graft donor may be the source of some T cells after a transplant.

There are many counts of this clonotype. The rearrangement joins TRBV5-3 to TRBJ1-1, with TRBD1 as a possible D gene (6 bases). TRBV5-3 is recorded as an ORF, its role being uncertain. The CDR3 spans 17 residues. Trimming left V 5 bases short and J 0 bases short, with 20 bases between. CDR3 protein: CARRIRIGQRMNTEAFF. Written as DNA, the CDR3 is TGTGCCAGAAGGATAAGAATCGGACAGCGAATGAACACTGAAGCTTTCTTT.

This clonotype was recorded at least ten times. The rearrangement joins TRBV15 to TRBJ1-4; 9 bases agree with TRBD1. Germline V gene sequence: CDR1 LNHNV, CDR2 YYDKDF (reference sequence). The CDR3 contains 16 residues. Unmatched junction bases numbered 7, after V lost 0 bases and J lost 8 bases. DNA of the CDR3: TGTGCCACCAGCAGAGATATGGGGACAGGGCCCGAAAAACTGTTTTTT. It yields the protein CATSRDMGTGPEKLFF.

With respect to this clonotype: A much larger clonotype is one base distant, so this may be a read error. The chain is built from TRBV28 and TRBJ2-5; D uncertain. The CDR3 covers 14 residues. Per the germline V gene, CDR1 is MDHEN and CDR2 is SYDVKM. Trimming took off 3 bases at V and 2 bases at J, with 10 bases between the two ends. CDR3 nucleotide sequence: TGTGCCAGCAGTTTGTACGCAGTTCAAGAGACCCAGTACTTC. Translated: CASSLYAVQETQYF.

Ten or more counts support this clonotype. V and J are TRBV18 and TRBJ2-5, with D perhaps being TRBD1 or TRBD2 (6 bases each). Per germline, CDR1 KGHSH and CDR2 LQKENI. V was cut by 5 bases and J by 5 bases, with 15 bases left in between. CDR3 length: 14 amino acids. The DNA of the CDR3 is TGTGCCAGCTCAAGGGGGGCAACCCGGGAGACCCAGTACTTC. Translation gives CASSRGATRETQYF.

Many counts were recorded for this clonotype. The chain joins TRBV5-1 to TRBJ2-1; the match to TRBD2 covers 10 bases. Germline CDR1 is SGHRS and CDR2 is YFSETQ. The CDR3 covers 14 residues. Germline trimming cut 0 bases from V and 10 bases from J; bases unmatched to any gene: 4. The CDR3 sequence is CASSLEREGPEQFF. The CDR3 nucleotides are TGCGCCAGCAGCTTGGAGCGGGAGGGCCCCGAGCAGTTCTTC.

In the case of this clonotype: Being one base from a much bigger clone, this may be a read error. The V and J genes are TRBV5-4 and TRBJ2-1; TRBD2 aligns across 12 bases. Germline V gene sequence: CDR1 SGHNT, CDR2 YYREEE (reference sequence). The CDR3 runs to 15 residues. Here the CDR3 reads CSSSTGLAGPDEQFF. The CDR3 DNA is TGTTCCAGCAGCACGGGACTAGCGGGTCCGGATGAGCAGTTCTTC.

In this sample, this clonotype turned up a few times. The chain combines TRBV10-1 with TRBJ1-2; no reliable D call. This CDR3 contains 17 residues. CDR1 is WNHNN, CDR2 SYGVQD, per germline (reference sequence). V was cut by 4 bases and J by 4 bases, with 22 bases left in between. The CDR3 is CASSVSPRSRKTYGYTF. As DNA, the CDR3 is TGCGCCAGCAGTGTCAGCCCAAGATCGCGAAAGACCTATGGCTACACCTTC.

Many counts were recorded for this clonotype. V usage is TRBV6-9 and J usage is TRBJ1-2; D unclear. This CDR3 contains 17 residues. Trimming shortened V by 5 bases and J by 4 bases, and 23 bases separated the two germline ends. Germline CDR1 reads MNHGY; CDR2 reads SVAAGI. CDR3 region: CASSRSEPYGKTYGYTF. The CDR3 region has the DNA TGTGCCAGCAGTCGGTCTGAGCCTTACGGAAAGACCTATGGCTACACCTTC.

A remark on this clonotype: A much larger clone lies one base from this, so it may be a read error. V and J are TRBV3-1 and TRBJ2-5, with D hard to call. Trimming stripped 4 bases from V and 13 bases from J, with 31 bases between. CDR3 size: 17 residues. CDR1 LGHDT and CDR2 YNNKEL come from the germline V gene (reference sequence). The CDR3 DNA follows: TGTGCCAGCAGCCCGTGCACGTCCCATTTCGTGTTAGACGAGCGGTACTTC. This gives the protein CASSPCTSHFVLDERYF.

This clonotype was seen repeatedly, ten times or more. The chain is built from TRBV28 and TRBJ1-1, with D possibly TRBD1 on 6 matching bases. Germline lookup yields CDR1 MDHEN and CDR2 SYDVKM. The CDR3 has 16 amino acids. The germline V and J ends were trimmed by 3 bases and 0 bases, with 14 bases remaining between them. The DNA for the CDR3 is TGTGCCAGCAGTTTCCTCAGGGGCCCTATGAACACTGAAGCTTTCTTT. This gives the protein CASSFLRGPMNTEAFF.

This clonotype has at least ten counts. The genes are TRBV6-2 or TRBV6-3 and TRBJ2-2; either TRBD1 or TRBD2 may supply D (5 bases each). Germline-derived CDR1 and CDR2 are MNHEY and SVGEGT. The V gene lost 6 bases and the J gene lost 5 bases, with 16 bases spanning the gap. The CDR3 length is 15 residues. CDR3 coding DNA: TGTGCCAGCAGCCCTGGGACCGTCGGGACCGGGGAGCTGTTTTTT. Translating it yields CASSPGTVGTGELFF.